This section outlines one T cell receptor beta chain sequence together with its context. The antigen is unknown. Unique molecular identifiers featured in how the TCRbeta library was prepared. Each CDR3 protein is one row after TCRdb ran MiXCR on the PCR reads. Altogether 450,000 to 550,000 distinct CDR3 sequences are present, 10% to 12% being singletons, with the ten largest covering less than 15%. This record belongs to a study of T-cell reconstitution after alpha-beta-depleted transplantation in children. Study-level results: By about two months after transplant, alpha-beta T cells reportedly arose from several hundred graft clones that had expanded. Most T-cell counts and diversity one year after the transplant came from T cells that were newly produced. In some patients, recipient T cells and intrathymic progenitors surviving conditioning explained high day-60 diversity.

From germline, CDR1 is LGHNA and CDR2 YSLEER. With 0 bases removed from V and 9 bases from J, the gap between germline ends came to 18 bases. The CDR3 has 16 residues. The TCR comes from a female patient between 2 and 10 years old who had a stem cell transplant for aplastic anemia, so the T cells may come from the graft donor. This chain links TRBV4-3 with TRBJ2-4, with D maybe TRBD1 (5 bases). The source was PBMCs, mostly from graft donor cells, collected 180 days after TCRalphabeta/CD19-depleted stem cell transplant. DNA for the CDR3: TGCGCCAGCAGCCAAGATTTAGTAGGGGCTTCAGGCATTCAGTACTTC. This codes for CASSQDLVGASGIQYF.